The clone carrying this TCR beta chain was observed a handful of times. The data belong to a study of T cells in Graves' hyperthyroidism and ophthalmopathy. The TCR beta CDR3 regions underwent amplification using RNA transcripts as the source. HTBI primers drove first-round RT-PCR of the TCR CDR3. One entry per CDR3 protein results from TCRdb running MiXCR on the multiplex PCR reads. The table includes 650,000 to 750,000 distinct CDR3 sequences, approximately 14% detected once. CDR3 size: 13 residues. V dropped 8 bases and J dropped 4 bases, with 11 bases sitting between them. Material for sequencing was blood. This receptor was obtained from a woman between 18 and 29 years old with Graves' hyperthyroidism. This chain connects TRBV12-3 or TRBV12-4 to TRBJ1-4; D unresolved. CDR3 in DNA: TGTGCCAGCCTCTCGAGATATAATGAAAAACTGTTTTTT. Translation gives CASLSRYNEKLFF.